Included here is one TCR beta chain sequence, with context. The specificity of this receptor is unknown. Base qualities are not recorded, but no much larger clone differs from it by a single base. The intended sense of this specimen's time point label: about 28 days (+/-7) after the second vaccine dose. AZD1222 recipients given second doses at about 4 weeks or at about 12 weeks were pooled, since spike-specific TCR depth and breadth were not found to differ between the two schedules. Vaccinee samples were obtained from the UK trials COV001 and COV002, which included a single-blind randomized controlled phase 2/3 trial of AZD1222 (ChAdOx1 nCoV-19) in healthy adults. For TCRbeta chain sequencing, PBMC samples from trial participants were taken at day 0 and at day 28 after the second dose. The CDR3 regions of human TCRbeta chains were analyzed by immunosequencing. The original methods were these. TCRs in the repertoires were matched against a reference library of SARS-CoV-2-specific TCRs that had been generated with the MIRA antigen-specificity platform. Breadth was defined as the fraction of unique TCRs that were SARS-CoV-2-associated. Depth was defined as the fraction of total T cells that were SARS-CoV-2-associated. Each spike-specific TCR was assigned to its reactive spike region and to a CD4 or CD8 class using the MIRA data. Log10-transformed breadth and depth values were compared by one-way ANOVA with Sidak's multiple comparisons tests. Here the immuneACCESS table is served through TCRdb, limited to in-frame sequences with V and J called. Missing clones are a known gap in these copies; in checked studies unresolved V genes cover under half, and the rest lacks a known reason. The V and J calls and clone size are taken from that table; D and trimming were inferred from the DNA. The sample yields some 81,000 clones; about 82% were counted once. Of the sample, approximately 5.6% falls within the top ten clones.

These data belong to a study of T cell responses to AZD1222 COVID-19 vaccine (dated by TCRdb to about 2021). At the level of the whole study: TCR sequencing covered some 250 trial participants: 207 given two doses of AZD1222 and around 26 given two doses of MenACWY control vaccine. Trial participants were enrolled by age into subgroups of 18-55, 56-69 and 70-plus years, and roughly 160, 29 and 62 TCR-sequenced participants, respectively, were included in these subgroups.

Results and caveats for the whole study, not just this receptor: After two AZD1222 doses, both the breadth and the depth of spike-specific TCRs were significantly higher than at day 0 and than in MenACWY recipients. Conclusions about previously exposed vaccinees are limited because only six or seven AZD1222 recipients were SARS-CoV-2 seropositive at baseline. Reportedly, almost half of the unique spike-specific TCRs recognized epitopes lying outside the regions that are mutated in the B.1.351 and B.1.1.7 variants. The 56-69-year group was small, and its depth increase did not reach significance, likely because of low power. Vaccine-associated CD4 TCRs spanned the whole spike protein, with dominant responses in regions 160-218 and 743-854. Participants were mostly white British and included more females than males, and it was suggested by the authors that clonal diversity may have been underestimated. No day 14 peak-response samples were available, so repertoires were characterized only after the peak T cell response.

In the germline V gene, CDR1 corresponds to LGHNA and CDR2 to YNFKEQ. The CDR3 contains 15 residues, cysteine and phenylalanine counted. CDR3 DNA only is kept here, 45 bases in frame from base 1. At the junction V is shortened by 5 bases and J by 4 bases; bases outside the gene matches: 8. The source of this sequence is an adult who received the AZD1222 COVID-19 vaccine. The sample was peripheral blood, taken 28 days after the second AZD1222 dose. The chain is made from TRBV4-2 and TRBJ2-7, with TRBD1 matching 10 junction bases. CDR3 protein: CASSTPGTGEYEQYF. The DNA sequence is TGTGCCAGCAGCACCCCCGGGACAGGGGAATACGAGCAGTACTTC.